This T cell receptor beta chain was sequenced for a study of blood T cell repertoires in COVID-19. About the research overall: Donors in the United States, Italy and Spain gave samples during acute or convalescent COVID-19. T cells, B-cell-depleted T cells, or PBMCs supplied cDNA or gDNA.

Germline V gene data show CDR1 as SGHDN and CDR2 as FVKESK. Trimming pared 5 bases from V and 3 bases from J, leaving 13 bases between. The CDR3 spans 14 residues. The cohort comprised adults aged roughly 18 to 95 years residing in about two dozen US areas. Participant-reported clinical history was the basis for cohort assignment. Method: immunoSEQ multiplex PCR; TCRdb's copy keeps in-frame clones and lacks some. The table lists 350,000 to 400,000 clones, around 91% of them singletons, with approximately 1% in the top ten. The origin of this receptor is a man younger than 35 who had recovered from COVID-19. This chain joins TRBV14 and TRBJ2-5; D not certain. The specimen sequenced was PBMCs or T cells enriched from blood (not recorded which). CDR3 sequence (DNA): TGTGCCAGCAGCACCCTGACACGTGAAGAGACCCAGTACTTC. Protein product: CASSTLTREETQYF.